This TCR beta chain was sequenced for a study of early T cells in non-severe SARS-CoV-2 infection. The wider study: Sequencing of bulk RNA from unsorted whole blood was done, without chain pairing. Study-level points and caveats: VDJdb matching, biased toward anti-spike CD8 responses, missed private and CD4 specificities.

Individual cDNA molecules each received unique molecular identifiers attached to them. TCRdb redid the calling of the 5' RACE reads with MiXCR, one entry per CDR3 protein. The sample yields about 77,000 distinct CDR3 sequences, roughly 9.6% seen once. Trimming left V 0 bases short and J 1 base short, with 10 bases between. This CDR3 is built from 15 residues. Germline CDR1 reads SGDLS; CDR2 reads YYNGEE. There are many counts of this clonotype. Its antigen is not identified. The receptor comes from an adult who was a healthcare worker with PCR-confirmed SARS-CoV-2 infection or an uninfected control (not recorded which). The rearrangement joins TRBV9 to TRBJ1-2, with D tentatively TRBD1 (6 bases). Sequenced: whole blood. The DNA for the CDR3 is TGTGCCAGCAGCGTAGGAACAGGGAGTAACTATGGCTACACCTTC. This encodes CASSVGTGSNYGYTF.